The rows below give T cell receptor beta chains drawn from one sample of a study of blood T cell repertoires in COVID-19. Some clones are missing from TCRdb's copy, which holds only in-frame ones; the method was immunoSEQ multiplex PCR. Altogether some 52,000 clones are present, about nine tenths being singletons, with the ten largest covering about 2.9%. Specimen: peripheral blood. These receptor sequences come from a human donor in a cohort sampled during active COVID-19. Both conserved end residues are part of each CDR3. Each record gives: J gene, CDR3 length, V gene, D gene, clone size, CDR3 DNA, CDR3 protein. The D gene is left open where the match is weak. Clone size appears in some rows only: once, few, many, or a class for an expanded clone.

J gene: TRBJ2-1; CDR3 length: 13; V gene: TRBV2; D gene: .; clone size: .; CDR3 DNA: TGTGCCAGCAGGGTGGGGGGCTACAATGAGCAGTTCTTC; CDR3 protein: CASRVGGYNEQFF
J gene: TRBJ1-1; CDR3 length: 15; V gene: TRBV27; D gene: .; clone size: .; CDR3 DNA: TGTGCCAGCAGTAGCTTTATGGGGGCTGGGACTGAAGCTTTCTTT; CDR3 protein: CASSSFMGAGTEAFF
J gene: TRBJ2-2; CDR3 length: 15; V gene: TRBV9; D gene: TRBD2; clone size: .; CDR3 DNA: TGTGCCAGCTCTACGGGGGGGCCAAACACCGGGGAGCTGTTTTTT; CDR3 protein: CASSTGGPNTGELFF
J gene: TRBJ2-6; CDR3 length: 18; V gene: TRBV9; D gene: TRBD1; clone size: .; CDR3 DNA: TGTGCCAGCAGCGTAGTGTCGACAGGGAACTCTGGGGCCAACGTCCTGACTTTC; CDR3 protein: CASSVVSTGNSGANVLTF
J gene: TRBJ1-2; CDR3 length: 14; V gene: TRBV5-4; D gene: .; clone size: once; CDR3 DNA: TGTGCCAGCAGCTTGAAGAGGGTGGAGGATGGCTACACCTTC; CDR3 protein: CASSLKRVEDGYTF
J gene: TRBJ2-6; CDR3 length: 20; V gene: TRBV24-1; D gene: .; clone size: .; CDR3 DNA: TGTGCCACCAGTGATGGAAGGGATATATGGGGGGGCAGTGGGGCCAACGTCCTGACTTTC; CDR3 protein: CATSDGRDIWGGSGANVLTF
J gene: TRBJ2-3; CDR3 length: 14; V gene: TRBV3-1/TRBV3-2; D gene: .; clone size: .; CDR3 DNA: TGTGCCAGCAGCCAAGATCATTTTGCGGGTACGCAGTATTTT; CDR3 protein: CASSQDHFAGTQYF
J gene: TRBJ1-4; CDR3 length: 14; V gene: TRBV2; D gene: .; clone size: .; CDR3 DNA: TGTGCCAGCAAAAGGGACATCGGTAATGAAAAACTGTTTTTT; CDR3 protein: CASKRDIGNEKLFF
J gene: TRBJ2-7; CDR3 length: 11; V gene: TRBV6-5; D gene: .; clone size: .; CDR3 DNA: TGTGCCAGCAACATTCCCTCCGAGCAGTACTTC; CDR3 protein: CASNIPSEQYF
J gene: TRBJ2-3; CDR3 length: 15; V gene: TRBV5-1; D gene: TRBD1; clone size: .; CDR3 DNA: TGCGCCAGCAGCTTGGGAGACAGGGGCACAGATACGCAGTATTTT; CDR3 protein: CASSLGDRGTDTQYF
J gene: TRBJ1-5; CDR3 length: 20; V gene: TRBV19; D gene: TRBD1; clone size: .; CDR3 DNA: TGTGCCAGTAGTATCCATACCGGGACAGGGGTTCTTTGGGGCAATCAGCCCCAGCATTTT; CDR3 protein: CASSIHTGTGVLWGNQPQHF
J gene: TRBJ2-5; CDR3 length: 15; V gene: TRBV7-9; D gene: TRBD1; clone size: .; CDR3 DNA: TGTGCCAGCAGCCGGAGAGGGGGCAAAAGAGAGACCCAGTACTTC; CDR3 protein: CASSRRGGKRETQYF
J gene: TRBJ1-4; CDR3 length: 16; V gene: TRBV13; D gene: TRBD1; clone size: .; CDR3 DNA: TGTGCCAGCAGCTGGGGAGGGACAGGGGGCGGAGAAAAACTGTTTTTT; CDR3 protein: CASSWGGTGGGEKLFF
J gene: TRBJ2-7; CDR3 length: 17; V gene: TRBV19; D gene: TRBD2; clone size: .; CDR3 DNA: TGTGCCAGTAGTTTGAGTAGCGGGAGAGGAAGTCTAGTTGGGCAGTACTTC; CDR3 protein: CASSLSSGRGSLVGQYF
J gene: TRBJ2-7; CDR3 length: 14; V gene: TRBV2; D gene: .; clone size: once; CDR3 DNA: TGTGCCAGCAACTCCAGGGGGGTTCGCTCGGAGCAGTACTTC; CDR3 protein: CASNSRGVRSEQYF
J gene: TRBJ1-1; CDR3 length: 11; V gene: TRBV28; D gene: .; clone size: .; CDR3 DNA: TGTGCCAGCTTCTGGAACACTGAAGCTTTCTTT; CDR3 protein: CASFWNTEAFF
J gene: TRBJ2-2; CDR3 length: 16; V gene: TRBV5-6; D gene: TRBD2; clone size: .; CDR3 DNA: TGTGCAAATCGAGGCGGGAGGGCCGCGGGCACCGGGGAGCTGTTTTTT; CDR3 protein: CANRGGRAAGTGELFF
J gene: TRBJ2-3; CDR3 length: 13; V gene: TRBV19; D gene: .; clone size: .; CDR3 DNA: TGTGCCAGTAGTATTACGGGCACAGATACGCAGTATTTT; CDR3 protein: CASSITGTDTQYF
J gene: TRBJ2-7; CDR3 length: 15; V gene: TRBV5-1; D gene: TRBD1; clone size: .; CDR3 DNA: TGCGCCAGCAGCTTATTGGGACAGGGGGACTACGAGCAGTACTTC; CDR3 protein: CASSLLGQGDYEQYF
J gene: TRBJ2-3; CDR3 length: 14; V gene: TRBV25-1; D gene: .; clone size: .; CDR3 DNA: TGTGCCAGCAGTGAATCTCGTATCACAGATACGCAGTATTTT; CDR3 protein: CASSESRITDTQYF
J gene: TRBJ1-3; CDR3 length: 18; V gene: TRBV12-5; D gene: .; clone size: .; CDR3 DNA: TGTGCTAGTGGGCCCGGGGGGGGGACAACTGACTCTGGAAACACCATATATTTT; CDR3 protein: CASGPGGGTTDSGNTIYF
J gene: TRBJ1-1; CDR3 length: 13; V gene: TRBV6-5; D gene: .; clone size: .; CDR3 DNA: TGTGCCAGCAGACGCGGAGGGGACACTGAAGCTTTCTTT; CDR3 protein: CASRRGGDTEAFF
J gene: TRBJ2-3; CDR3 length: 17; V gene: TRBV7-3; D gene: TRBD2; clone size: .; CDR3 DNA: TGTGCCAGCAGCTCCGGGACTAGCGGGAGGGCCTCAGATACGCAGTATTTT; CDR3 protein: CASSSGTSGRASDTQYF
J gene: TRBJ1-5; CDR3 length: 14; V gene: TRBV7-8; D gene: .; clone size: .; CDR3 DNA: TGTGCCAGCAGCTTTCAGGACAGAAATCAGCCCCAGCATTTT; CDR3 protein: CASSFQDRNQPQHF
J gene: TRBJ1-2; CDR3 length: 16; V gene: TRBV2; D gene: TRBD1; clone size: .; CDR3 DNA: TGTGCCAGCAGTCCGACAGGGCTTAGGGCGAGCTATGGCTACACCTTC; CDR3 protein: CASSPTGLRASYGYTF
J gene: TRBJ1-3; CDR3 length: 14; V gene: TRBV3-1/TRBV3-2; D gene: .; clone size: .; CDR3 DNA: TGTGCCAGCAGCCAAGACTCCGGAGGGAACACCATATATTTT; CDR3 protein: CASSQDSGGNTIYF
J gene: TRBJ2-7; CDR3 length: 16; V gene: TRBV6-6; D gene: TRBD2; clone size: .; CDR3 DNA: TGTGCCAGCAGTACCCTCTCGGCTGTCCTAGCGGAAGAGCAGTACTTC; CDR3 protein: CASSTLSAVLAEEQYF
J gene: TRBJ1-1; CDR3 length: 14; V gene: TRBV10-3; D gene: .; clone size: .; CDR3 DNA: TGTGCCATCAGTGAGGTGGGCAGAAACACTGAAGCTTTCTTT; CDR3 protein: CAISEVGRNTEAFF
J gene: TRBJ2-7; CDR3 length: 11; V gene: TRBV20-1; D gene: TRBD2; clone size: .; CDR3 DNA: TGCAGTGGGCGGGCTAGCGGCGAGCAGTACTTC; CDR3 protein: CSGRASGEQYF
J gene: TRBJ2-7; CDR3 length: 15; V gene: TRBV18; D gene: TRBD1; clone size: .; CDR3 DNA: TGTGCCAGCTCGAGCCCCGGGACAGTCTCCCACGAGCAGTACTTC; CDR3 protein: CASSSPGTVSHEQYF
J gene: TRBJ2-5; CDR3 length: 12; V gene: TRBV5-1; D gene: .; clone size: .; CDR3 DNA: TGCGCCAGCAGCTTGAGAGTGGAGACCCAGTACTTC; CDR3 protein: CASSLRVETQYF
J gene: TRBJ1-1; CDR3 length: 14; V gene: TRBV7-9; D gene: TRBD1; clone size: once; CDR3 DNA: TGTGCCAGCAGCGTGGACAGGTGGGCCACTGAAGCTTTCTTT; CDR3 protein: CASSVDRWATEAFF
J gene: TRBJ2-5; CDR3 length: 15; V gene: TRBV7-9; D gene: .; clone size: .; CDR3 DNA: TGTGCCAGCAGCGCGCCGGAGGTGGGAGTTGAGACCCAGTACTTC; CDR3 protein: CASSAPEVGVETQYF
J gene: TRBJ2-7; CDR3 length: 16; V gene: TRBV28; D gene: TRBD1; clone size: .; CDR3 DNA: TGTGCCAGCAGTCATCCCTCCGGGACAGGGAGTTACGAGCAGTACTTC; CDR3 protein: CASSHPSGTGSYEQYF
J gene: TRBJ1-6; CDR3 length: 12; V gene: TRBV7-2; D gene: .; clone size: .; CDR3 DNA: TGTGCCAGCAAGCAGGGGAATTCACCCCTCCACTTT; CDR3 protein: CASKQGNSPLHF
J gene: TRBJ2-3; CDR3 length: 17; V gene: TRBV28; D gene: TRBD2; clone size: .; CDR3 DNA: TGTGCCAGCAGTTCCCAGACTAGCGGGCTTGGCGCAGATACGCAGTATTTT; CDR3 protein: CASSSQTSGLGADTQYF
J gene: TRBJ1-4; CDR3 length: 19; V gene: TRBV5-5; D gene: .; clone size: .; CDR3 DNA: TGTGCCAGCAGCTTGAGTTCTTTCCCGGGGGGCTCGACTAATGAAAAACTGTTTTTT; CDR3 protein: CASSLSSFPGGSTNEKLFF
J gene: TRBJ2-2; CDR3 length: 18; V gene: TRBV9; D gene: TRBD2; clone size: .; CDR3 DNA: TGTGCCAGCAGCGTGGACCCCGGGACTAGCGGGAGAGGCGGGGAGCTGTTTTTT; CDR3 protein: CASSVDPGTSGRGGELFF
J gene: TRBJ2-6; CDR3 length: 20; V gene: TRBV6-2/TRBV6-3; D gene: TRBD1; clone size: medium-sized; CDR3 DNA: TGTGCCAGCAGCCCGGGGACAGGGGTCTTTTTGAACTCTGGGGCCAACGTCCTGACTTTC; CDR3 protein: CASSPGTGVFLNSGANVLTF
J gene: TRBJ1-3; CDR3 length: 14; V gene: TRBV18; D gene: .; clone size: .; CDR3 DNA: TGTGCCAGCTCAGGGGACACCCCCGGGAACACCATATATTTT; CDR3 protein: CASSGDTPGNTIYF
J gene: TRBJ2-7; CDR3 length: 11; V gene: TRBV5-6; D gene: .; clone size: few; CDR3 DNA: TGTGCCAGCAGCTTGAACCGGGAGCAGTACTTC; CDR3 protein: CASSLNREQYF
J gene: TRBJ1-1; CDR3 length: 13; V gene: TRBV3-1/TRBV3-2; D gene: .; clone size: .; CDR3 DNA: TGTGCCAGCAGGATGACAGCGAACACTGAAGCTTTCTTT; CDR3 protein: CASRMTANTEAFF
J gene: TRBJ2-7; CDR3 length: 16; V gene: TRBV6-5; D gene: .; clone size: .; CDR3 DNA: TGTGCCAGCAGTTACTCGACGGCAGCGTCCCTAACAAGACAGTACTTC; CDR3 protein: CASSYSTAASLTRQYF
J gene: TRBJ1-5; CDR3 length: 14; V gene: TRBV11-2; D gene: .; clone size: .; CDR3 DNA: TGTGCCAGCAGCTTGGAGAATAGCAATCAGCCCCAGCATTTT; CDR3 protein: CASSLENSNQPQHF
J gene: TRBJ2-1; CDR3 length: 15; V gene: TRBV7-9; D gene: TRBD1; clone size: .; CDR3 DNA: TGTGCCAGCAGCCCTATGGGACAGGGATACAATGAGCAGTTCTTC; CDR3 protein: CASSPMGQGYNEQFF
J gene: TRBJ2-2; CDR3 length: 14; V gene: TRBV11-2; D gene: .; clone size: .; CDR3 DNA: TGTGCCAGCAGCTTAGTGGGGAGGTCCGGGGAGCTGTTTTTT; CDR3 protein: CASSLVGRSGELFF
J gene: TRBJ2-1; CDR3 length: 15; V gene: TRBV19; D gene: .; clone size: once; CDR3 DNA: TGTGCCAGTAGTAGAGAGGCTAGCTCCTACAATGAGCAGTTCTTC; CDR3 protein: CASSREASSYNEQFF
J gene: TRBJ2-2; CDR3 length: 14; V gene: TRBV30; D gene: .; clone size: .; CDR3 DNA: TGTGCCTGGAGTTTCAGTACCTACACCGGGGAGCTGTTTTTT; CDR3 protein: CAWSFSTYTGELFF
J gene: TRBJ1-5; CDR3 length: 14; V gene: TRBV15; D gene: .; clone size: .; CDR3 DNA: TGTGCCACCAGCCGACAGAATAGCAATCAGCCCCAGCATTTT; CDR3 protein: CATSRQNSNQPQHF
J gene: TRBJ2-7; CDR3 length: 15; V gene: TRBV11-2; D gene: .; clone size: .; CDR3 DNA: TGTGCCAGCAGCCCCCGCCGATCCGCGTCCTACGAGCAGTACTTC; CDR3 protein: CASSPRRSASYEQYF
J gene: TRBJ1-2; CDR3 length: 12; V gene: TRBV27; D gene: TRBD1; clone size: .; CDR3 DNA: TGTGCCAGCTATGGGACAGGGGAAGGCTACACCTTC; CDR3 protein: CASYGTGEGYTF
J gene: TRBJ2-1; CDR3 length: 14; V gene: TRBV19; D gene: TRBD1; clone size: once; CDR3 DNA: TGTGCCAGTACTCAAGGACAGGGCCATAATGAGCAGTTCTTC; CDR3 protein: CASTQGQGHNEQFF